This TCR beta chain came from a study of cytomegalovirus exposure and HLA in healthy donors. Study-wide results and caveats: Rare sequences made up most TCRs, while some public TCRs were found in many donors. Sequences of the TCR beta chain were said to predict the HLA-A and HLA-B alleles of most subjects accurately. Investigators reported around 150 TCR beta chains as tied to cytomegalovirus.

Germline CDR1 and CDR2: SGHTA and FQGNSA. The CDR3 consists of 16 residues. Deletions cut 2 bases from V and 3 bases from J, with 15 bases between. 13 Jbeta primers and 60 Vbeta primers were used for the PCR. Measured with immunoSEQ multiplex PCR; TCRdb has only the in-frame clones, and not every one. The sample shows over 200,000 clones, approximately 90% of them seen only once. A word on this clone: Its specificity is unknown.

The receptor comes from a woman between 18 and 29 years old in good health and CMV-seronegative. The chain couples TRBV7-2 to TRBJ2-3, with D possibly TRBD2 on 6 matching bases. The sequencing sample was made of PBMCs. The CDR3 loop reads CASSLRPNSGTDTQYF. The CDR3 coding sequence is TGTGCCAGCAGCTTACGACCTAACAGCGGGACAGATACGCAGTATTTT. Filled out from reference TRBV7-2 and TRBJ2-3, the complete variable domain reads GAGVSQSPSNKVTEKGKDVELRCDPISGHTALYWYRQSLGQGLEFLIYFQGNSAPDKSGLPSDRFSAERTGGSVSTLTIQRTQQEDSAVYLCASSLRPNSGTDTQYFGPGTRLTVL.